The 22 T cell receptor beta chains below were found in one sample sequenced in a study of T-cell reconstitution after alpha-beta-depleted transplantation in children. TCRbeta library preparation incorporated unique molecular identifiers. Each CDR3 protein is one row after TCRdb ran MiXCR on the PCR reads. Here the sample spans a few hundred thousand distinct CDR3 sequences, over 9.5% being singletons. Sequencing was performed on PBMCs from the stem cell graft donor, taken from the stem cell graft. The receptors were sampled from a human donor who donated a stem cell graft to a child with SCID.

In its sample, this clonotype was seen many times. The chain combines TRBV6-5 with TRBJ1-6; no firm D call. The CDR3 has 15 residues. Germline lookup yields CDR1 MNHEY and CDR2 SVGAGI. Between the trimmed V and J ends, which lost 0 bases and 4 bases, there was a span of 7 bases. DNA of the CDR3: TGTGCCAGCAGTTACTCGTCTGATTATAATTCACCCCTCCACTTT. Its protein is CASSYSSDYNSPLHF.

This clonotype has more than one count but fewer than ten. The V call is TRBV2, the J call TRBJ2-2; D possibly matches TRBD1 or TRBD2 (6 bases each). The germline V gene has CDR1 SNHLY and CDR2 FYNNEI. This CDR3 has 14 amino acids. Trimming took 6 bases from V and 6 from J, leaving 14 bases between them. CDR3 loop: CASSQDGGSGELFF. CDR3 bases: TGTGCCAGCAGCCAGGACGGGGGCTCCGGGGAGCTGTTTTTT.

This clonotype was detected ten times or more. The chain recombines TRBV12-3 or TRBV12-4 with TRBJ1-5; D is unresolved. CDR3 length: 16 amino acids. With 3 bases removed from V and 6 bases from J, the gap between germline ends came to 18 bases. CDR3 bases: TGTGCCAGCAGTTTTGGTGGAATCCCACCAAGTCAGCCCCAGCATTTT. Translation gives CASSFGGIPPSQPQHF.

This clonotype was seen many times. The genes are TRBV20-1 and TRBJ1-1, with TRBD1 as a possible D gene (5 bases). Germline V gene sequence: CDR1 DFQATT, CDR2 SNEGSKA (reference sequence). This CDR3 is 16 amino acids long. The V gene lost 0 bases and the J gene lost 1 base, with 15 bases spanning the gap. CDR3 in amino acids: CSARDRIRGENTEAFF. CDR3 sequence (DNA): TGCAGTGCTAGAGATAGGATAAGGGGCGAGAACACTGAAGCTTTCTTT.

This clonotype was recorded many times. The J gene is TRBJ2-7, the V gene TRBV20-1, with a weak D call TRBD2 (5 bases). Per germline, CDR1 DFQATT and CDR2 SNEGSKA (reference sequence). The CDR3 extends over 11 amino acids. Between the trimmed V and J ends, which lost 0 bases and 9 bases, there was a span of 9 bases. As DNA, the CDR3 is TGCAGTGCTAGAGATAGAGCGGCGCAGTACTTC. Translated: CSARDRAAQYF.

This chain joins TRBV5-1 and TRBJ1-4; tentatively, D is TRBD1 (5 bases). Between the trimmed V and J ends, which lost 1 base and 8 bases, there was a span of 15 bases. Germline V gives CDR1 SGHRS, CDR2 YFSETQ. The CDR3 is 15 residues long. The chain's CDR3 is CASSLLGQGREKLFF. CDR3 sequence (DNA): TGCGCCAGCAGCTTGTTAGGGCAGGGTAGGGAAAAACTGTTTTTT.

This clonotype was recorded at least ten times. This chain links TRBV20-1 with TRBJ2-4; no clear D gene. This CDR3 spans 14 amino acids. Trimming took off 2 bases at V and 8 bases at J, with 16 bases between the two ends. The V gene's germline CDR1 is DFQATT and CDR2 SNEGSKA (reference sequence). The CDR3 protein is CSARPIGPLDIQYF. The CDR3 bases are TGCAGTGCTAGACCCATTGGGCCTCTAGACATTCAGTACTTC.

This clonotype was counted ten times or more. The chain carries TRBV4-3 and TRBJ2-7; 7 nucleotides match TRBD1. Looked up from germline, CDR1 is LGHNA and CDR2 is YSLEER. V shed 0 bases and J 0 bases; nucleotides not matched to a gene: 5. This CDR3 region has 16 residues. As DNA, the CDR3 is TGCGCCAGCAGCCAAGATAGAAGACAGGGCTCCTACGAGCAGTACTTC. Amino acids: CASSQDRRQGSYEQYF.

This clonotype was seen many times. The V call is TRBV15, the J call TRBJ1-2; D unclear. Looked up from germline, CDR1 is LNHNV and CDR2 is YYDKDF (reference sequence). V shed 4 bases and J shed 5 bases, with 17 bases lying between them. The CDR3 consists of 15 residues. The CDR3 loop reads CATSTFNPARYGYTF. The CDR3 bases are TGTGCCACCAGCACGTTTAACCCGGCGAGATATGGCTACACCTTC. Together with reference TRBV15 and TRBJ1-2, the CDR3 gives the full variable domain: DAMVIQNPRYQVTQFGKPVTLSCSQTLNHNVMYWYQQKSSQAPKLLFHYYDKDFNNEADTPDNFQSRRPNTSFCFLDIRSPGLGDTAMYLCATSTFNPARYGYTFGSGTRLTVV.

This clonotype was counted many times. CDR3 loop: CASSLIPGQRTEAFF. The DNA of the CDR3 is TGTGCCAGCAGCCTTATTCCGGGACAGCGCACTGAAGCTTTCTTT. The V and J genes are TRBV7-2 and TRBJ1-1; 7 nucleotides match TRBD1. The CDR3 loop spans 15 amino acids. Per germline, CDR1 SGHTA and CDR2 FQGNSA. Trimming removed 5 bases from V and 4 bases from J; junction bases left unmatched: 10.

This clonotype was seen ten or more times. The rearrangement joins TRBV5-1 to TRBJ1-4; the D gene is possibly TRBD1 (5 bases). CDR1 and CDR2 (germline): SGHRS, YFSETQ. This CDR3 has 15 residues. Trimming took 1 base from V and 8 from J, leaving 15 bases between them. The CDR3: CASSLIPGAWEKLFF. CDR3 in DNA: TGCGCCAGCAGCTTGATCCCCGGGGCTTGGGAAAAACTGTTTTTT.

This clonotype was observed at least ten times. The chain has TRBV9 and TRBJ2-3, with a tentative D call TRBD2 (6 bases). Germline loops: CDR1 SGDLS, CDR2 YYNGEE. This CDR3 region has 16 residues. Trimming took 4 bases from V and 0 from J, leaving 15 bases between them. Written as DNA, the CDR3 is TGTGCCAGCAGCCTCCGGGAAGGGAGGAGCACAGATACGCAGTATTTT. This sequence encodes CASSLREGRSTDTQYF.

At least ten counts were recorded for this clonotype. The chain employs TRBV4-3 and TRBJ2-3; 10 bases match TRBD1. V gave up 4 bases and J gave up 6 bases; unmatched junction bases: 7. The germline gives CDR1 LGHNA, CDR2 YSLEER. The CDR3 contains 15 residues. CDR3 in amino acids: CASSPGQGETDTQYF. The CDR3 bases are TGCGCCAGCAGCCCTGGACAGGGGGAAACGGATACGCAGTATTTT.

This clonotype was counted many times. This chain connects TRBV5-1 to TRBJ1-1, with TRBD1 as a possible D gene (6 bases). CDR1 and CDR2 from the germline V gene are SGHRS and YFSETQ. The CDR3 length is 14 residues. Between the trimmed V and J ends, which lost 0 bases and 10 bases, there was a span of 16 bases. The CDR3 coding sequence is TGCGCCAGCAGCTTGGCCGAACAGGGTCTCTCAGCTTTCTTT. Encoded protein: CASSLAEQGLSAFF.

The chain carries TRBV19 and TRBJ2-1; 14 bases map to TRBD2. Unmatched junction bases numbered 1, after V lost 4 bases and J lost 2 bases. The CDR3 spans 16 residues. In germline, CDR1 is LNHDA, CDR2 SQIVND (reference sequence). The CDR3, as DNA: TGTGCCAGTAGTAGGGGACTAGCGGGGGCCTACAATGAGCAGTTCTTC. It codes for CASSRGLAGAYNEQFF.

The rearrangement uses TRBV6-5 and TRBJ1-1; perhaps TRBD1 as D (5 bases). The CDR3 covers 15 residues. V was clipped by 2 bases and J by 1 base, with 11 bases between them. The germline V gene encodes CDR1 MNHEY and CDR2 SVGAGI. CDR3 region: CASSYLPGRNTEAFF. The DNA of the CDR3 is TGTGCCAGCAGTTACCTACCGGGACGGAACACTGAAGCTTTCTTT.

This clonotype was found a few times. The chain employs TRBV4-2 and TRBJ2-7; 9 bases are shared with TRBD1. The CDR3 consists of 13 residues. V gave up 6 bases and J gave up 6 bases; unmatched junction bases: 6. The germline V gene has CDR1 LGHNA and CDR2 YNFKEQ. The CDR3 DNA reads TGTGCCAGCAGATGGGACAGGGAGGGCGAGCAGTACTTC. It codes for CASRWDREGEQYF.

This clonotype was picked up many times. The chain is built from TRBV30 and TRBJ1-2; D ambiguous. The V end lost 1 base, the J end lost 2 bases, and 11 bases lay between the germline ends. This CDR3 spans 14 amino acids. Germline V gives CDR1 GTSNPN, CDR2 SVGIG (reference sequence). CDR3 protein: CAWSDGLSNYGYTF. The CDR3, as DNA: TGTGCCTGGAGTGATGGACTGTCCAACTATGGCTACACCTTC. Full variable domain (rest looked up from reference TRBV30 and TRBJ1-2): SQTIHQWPATLVQPVGSPLSLECTVEGTSNPNLYWYRQAAGRGLQLLFYSVGIGQISSEVPQNLSASRPQDRQFILSSKKLLLSDSGFYLCAWSDGLSNYGYTFGSGTRLTVV.

This clonotype has a count of ten or more. The gene calls are TRBV20-1 and TRBJ2-5; 8 bases line up with TRBD2. Germline loops: CDR1 DFQATT, CDR2 SNEGSKA (reference sequence). The junction had 14 bases not matched to a gene; V was cut back by 1 base and J by 4 bases. CDR3 size: 17 residues. As DNA, the CDR3 is TGCAGTGCTAGAGTTGAGGGGAGAAGCGGGGGTCGAGAGACCCAGTACTTC. Translating gives CSARVEGRSGGRETQYF.

This rearrangement joins TRBV30 to TRBJ2-5; D possibly matches TRBD1 or TRBD2 (5 bases each). CDR1 and CDR2 from the germline V gene are GTSNPN and SVGIG (reference sequence). Trimming cost V 1 base and J 2 bases, with 11 bases left between them. This CDR3 is built from 14 residues. The CDR3 loop is CAWSATRGQETQYF. DNA of the CDR3: TGTGCCTGGAGTGCGACGAGGGGTCAAGAGACCCAGTACTTC. The full variable domain, rest sourced from reference TRBV30 and TRBJ2-5, is SQTIHQWPATLVQPVGSPLSLECTVEGTSNPNLYWYRQAAGRGLQLLFYSVGIGQISSEVPQNLSASRPQDRQFILSSKKLLLSDSGFYLCAWSATRGQETQYFGPGTRLLVL.

This clonotype came up many times. V usage is TRBV28 and J usage is TRBJ1-2, with D unresolved. V was shortened by 1 base and J by 0 bases, with 6 bases between the two germline ends. Germline V gene sequence: CDR1 MDHEN, CDR2 SYDVKM. The CDR3 runs 14 residues. The CDR3 sequence: CASSLLTPNYGYTF. As DNA, the CDR3 is TGTGCCAGCAGTTTATTGACACCTAACTATGGCTACACCTTC.

In its sample, this clonotype was seen many times. The V gene is TRBV7-2, the J gene TRBJ1-5, with D uncertain. Germline V CDR1 and CDR2: SGHTA, FQGNSA. With 2 bases removed from V and 3 bases from J, the gap between germline ends came to 11 bases. The CDR3 has 15 amino acids. The CDR3 loop is CASSLMNGNNQPQHF. The CDR3 nucleotides are TGTGCCAGCAGCTTAATGAACGGGAACAATCAGCCCCAGCATTTT.